These T cell receptor beta chains were read from a single sample in a study of OX40 agonist ivuxolimab in advanced cancers. Produced via immunoSEQ multiplex PCR; TCRdb's table is partial and in-frame only. The sample shows about 98,000 clones, approximately 90% of them seen only once. Sequencing was performed on CD4+ or CD8+ T cells sorted from blood, taken in a trial of the OX40 agonist ivuxolimab. These receptors were collected from an adult with an advanced solid tumor such as melanoma, head and neck, liver or kidney cancer. CDR3s include the opening cysteine and the closing phenylalanine or tryptophan. The D gene is left open where the match is weak. Clone size is not always given. Where it is, it says once, few, many or a class for expanded clones.

D gene | J gene | V gene | clone size | CDR3 protein | CDR3 DNA
- | TRBJ2-1 | TRBV6-1 | - | CASSPRRANEQFF | TGTGCCAGCAGTCCTCGGAGGGCCAATGAGCAGTTCTTC
- | TRBJ1-1 | TRBV7-2 | - | CASSAQMNTEAFF | TGTGCCAGCAGCGCACAGATGAACACTGAAGCTTTCTTT
TRBD1 | TRBJ1-1 | TRBV4-1 | - | CASRESGQLTEAFF | TGCGCCAGCAGAGAATCGGGACAGCTCACTGAAGCTTTCTTT
TRBD2 | TRBJ2-3 | TRBV2 | - | CASRVPGLAGTDTQYF | TGTGCCAGCAGGGTCCCGGGACTAGCGGGGACAGATACGCAGTATTTT
- | TRBJ2-4 | TRBV4-1 | few | CASSQVVPLRVAKNIQYF | TGCGCCAGCAGCCAAGTGGTCCCCTTGCGTGTGGCCAAAAACATTCAGTACTTC
- | TRBJ1-2 | TRBV28 | once | CASEQVYYGYTF | TGTGCCAGCGAACAGGTCTACTATGGCTACACCTTC
- | TRBJ1-5 | TRBV28 | - | CASGFGDQPQHF | TGTGCCAGCGGTTTCGGAGATCAGCCCCAGCATTTT
- | TRBJ1-1 | TRBV7-9 | - | CASSLSGRGLVEAFF | TGTGCCAGCAGCTTATCCGGGCGGGGTCTCGTTGAAGCTTTCTTT
TRBD2 | TRBJ2-2 | TRBV11-1 | - | CASSSRTSGSRGTGELFF | TGTGCCAGCAGCTCCCGGACTAGCGGGAGCAGAGGCACCGGGGAGCTGTTTTTT
- | TRBJ1-5 | TRBV19 | - | CASNLDRNQPQHF | TGTGCCAGTAACTTGGACAGAAATCAGCCCCAGCATTTT
- | TRBJ1-5 | TRBV30 | few | CAWSTQHNQPQHF | TGTGCCTGGAGTACCCAACACAATCAGCCCCAGCATTTT
- | TRBJ1-3 | TRBV18 | - | CASSLNRGPASGNTIYF | TGTGCCAGCTCACTCAACCGAGGGCCGGCCTCTGGAAACACCATATATTTT
- | TRBJ1-1 | TRBV30 | - | CAWSVHLNTEAFF | TGTGCCTGGAGTGTACACTTAAACACTGAAGCTTTCTTT
TRBD1 | TRBJ1-2 | TRBV29-1 | few | CSVGDRGYGYTF | TGCAGCGTCGGGGACAGGGGATATGGCTACACCTTC
TRBD1 | TRBJ1-4 | TRBV18 | - | CASSPLEVGQGIGKLFF | TGTGCCAGCTCACCCCTCGAGGTGGGACAGGGAATCGGAAAACTGTTTTTT